This TCR beta chain stems from a study of low-dose radiotherapy and immunotherapy resistance in tumors. The wider study: Every two weeks, cyclophosphamide 200 mg/m2 was infused one day before radiation plus immunotherapy.

From germline, CDR1 is SEHNR and CDR2 FQNEAQ (reference sequence). The CDR3 contains 15 residues. With V trimmed by 6 bases and J by 4 bases, 10 bases remained unmatched. This clonotype was recorded at least ten times. TCR amplification involved 20 PCR cycles with a constant-region primer and V-primer adapter. Following isolation, mRNA was amplified via in vitro transcription. TCRdb re-derived calls from the reads in MiXCR, one entry per CDR3 protein. The sample consists of about 46,000 distinct CDR3 sequences, approximately 10% of them appearing once. Time point of the sample: before trial treatment. Sequenced material: PBMCs, taken before treatment. The chain couples TRBV7-9 to TRBJ1-1, with 8 bases fitting TRBD1. The receptor's source is a female donor with ovarian cancer. The CDR3 sequence is CASRPLRGPSTEAFF. The CDR3 DNA sequence: TGTGCCAGCAGACCTCTCAGGGGGCCTAGCACTGAAGCTTTCTTT.